The T cell receptor beta chain described here comes from a study of cytomegalovirus exposure and HLA in healthy donors. Researchers ran the PCR with 60 Vbeta and 13 Jbeta primers. Clones were sequenced by immunoSEQ multiplex PCR, and TCRdb holds only the in-frame ones, with some missing. Here the sample spans some 140,000 clones, 85% to 90% being singletons. Trimming cost V 6 bases and J 3 bases; bases outside gene matches: 10. Per germline, CDR1 SNHLY and CDR2 FYNNEI. This CDR3 region has 15 residues. The genes are TRBV2 and TRBJ2-7, with 8 bases lining up with TRBD1. The sequence was obtained from a woman aged 25 to 39 in good health and CMV-seronegative. Sample: PBMCs. The CDR3, as DNA: TGTGCCAGCAGCCTGACAGGGGCCGTGATCTACGAGCAGTACTTC. Translated, it gives CASSLTGAVIYEQYF.